This T cell receptor beta chain derives from a study of sequential checkpoint blockade in melanoma. Looking at the study overall: Randomization was 1:1 between first-line nivolumab→ipilimumab and ipilimumab→nivolumab. Both treatment sequences were followed by maintenance nivolumab.

Produced via immunoSEQ multiplex PCR; TCRdb's table is partial and in-frame only. Among under 25,000 clones, just under 75% were seen once, and the ten largest hold around 21%. J gave up 0 bases and V 4 bases, and 15 bases lay outside the gene matches. Germline assignment: CDR1 LNHDA and CDR2 SQIVND (reference sequence). The CDR3 has 20 amino acids. The sample's treatment: randomized to nivolumab then ipilimumab (arm A) or the reverse (arm B). The starting material was CD8+ T cells sorted from blood (inferred from file names), obtained from a patient given nivolumab and ipilimumab in sequence. The clonotype comes from a human donor with melanoma. This chain joins TRBV19 and TRBJ2-2; 9 bases match TRBD1. The CDR3 coding sequence is TGTGCCAGTAGTAAGAACGGACGACCGGGACAGGGACCGAACACCGGGGAGCTGTTTTTT. This codes for CASSKNGRPGQGPNTGELFF.